This is a list of T cell receptor beta chains from one sample in a study of T cells in Graves' hyperthyroidism and ophthalmopathy. TCRdb reanalysed the multiplex PCR reads using MiXCR and keeps one entry per CDR3 protein. Here the sample spans a few hundred thousand distinct CDR3 sequences, over 11% being singletons. The specimen sequenced was blood. The receptors stem from a woman aged 30 to 39 with Graves' hyperthyroidism that later progressed to Graves' ophthalmopathy. CDR3s include the opening cysteine and the closing phenylalanine or tryptophan. The D gene is left open where the match is weak. Not every row has a clone size; where given, it reads once, few, many or a size class.

>TRBV6-1|TRBD1|.|TRBJ2-7
TGTGCCAGCAGGTCCGGGACAGGGGGCACCTACGAGCAGTACTTC
CASRSGTGGTYEQYF
>TRBV18|TRBD1|.|TRBJ1-4
TGTGCCAGCTCACCACGATTGGGACAGGGGCGGGAAAAACTGTTTTTT
CASSPRLGQGREKLFF
>TRBV18|.|many|TRBJ2-7
TGTGCCAGCTCACCACCCGATAGAAACGAGCAGTACTTC
CASSPPDRNEQYF
>TRBV2|TRBD2|.|TRBJ2-3
TGTGCCAGCAGTGAAGAACTAGCGGACACAGATACGCAGTATTTT
CASSEELADTDTQYF
>TRBV3-1|TRBD2|.|TRBJ2-1
TGTGCCAGCAGCCAAGCCTCTAGCGGCGGCAATGAGCAGTTCTTC
CASSQASSGGNEQFF
>TRBV20-1|.|.|TRBJ2-3
TGCAGTGCTAGAATTGAGCGGAGTAGCACAGATACGCAGTATTTT
CSARIERSSTDTQYF
>TRBV29-1|.|many|TRBJ1-2
TGCAGCGAGGTACAGGATTTCGGCTACACCTTC
CSEVQDFGYTF
>TRBV6-1|TRBD1|many|TRBJ1-3
TGTGCCATCACAGGGGCTGATGGAAACACCATATATTTT
CAITGADGNTIYF
>TRBV7-2|TRBD1|few|TRBJ1-2
TGTGCCAGCAGCTACCAGGGGGCTGACTATGGCTACACCTTC
CASSYQGADYGYTF
>TRBV20-1|.|many|TRBJ1-1
TGCAGTGCTAGATATCGGGGGAGCACTGAAGCTTTCTTT
CSARYRGSTEAFF
>TRBV27|TRBD1|many|TRBJ1-1
TGTGCCAGCAGTGTATTCAGGGGGCCTTGGACTGAAGCTTTCTTT
CASSVFRGPWTEAFF
>TRBV10-3|.|many|TRBJ1-1
TGTGCCATCAGTGAGTCGGGACTGACCTCCACTGAAGCTTTCTTT
CAISESGLTSTEAFF
>TRBV6-6|TRBD1|few|TRBJ2-7
TGTGCCAGCAGTTACTCGAAGGCAGGGGGTTATGAGCAGTACTTC
CASSYSKAGGYEQYF
>TRBV28|.|many|TRBJ1-2
TGTGCCAGCAGTTTCCCCTATGGCTACACCTTC
CASSFPYGYTF
>TRBV19|.|.|TRBJ2-1
TGTGCCAGTAGTAGACCTAGCGTGGGCTCCTACAATGAGCAGTTCTTC
CASSRPSVGSYNEQFF
>TRBV12-3/TRBV12-4|TRBD1|many|TRBJ1-5
TGTGCCAGCAGCCCGGGACAGGGGACGAATCAGCCCCAGCATTTT
CASSPGQGTNQPQHF
>TRBV27|.|many|TRBJ1-1
TGTGCCAGCGGGTCGGAGCTCCGAGAAGCTTTCTTT
CASGSELREAFF
>TRBV5-1|.|many|TRBJ2-1
TGCGCCAGCAGCTTGGCCGGAAAGGGTCGGGGCAATGAGCAGTTCTTC
CASSLAGKGRGNEQFF
>TRBV29-1|.|many|TRBJ1-2
TGCAGCGTTGAAGCCGTAGATGGCTACACCTTC
CSVEAVDGYTF
>TRBV12-5|.|many|TRBJ2-2
TGTGCTAGTGGTTTAGTGGGGGAGCTGTTTTTT
CASGLVGELFF
>TRBV6-1|TRBD2|few|TRBJ2-3
TGTGCCAGCAGTGAAATCCTAGCGGGAGACATAGATACGCAGTATTTT
CASSEILAGDIDTQYF
>TRBV5-6|.|few|TRBJ2-7
TGTGCCAGCAGCTCCGCCGGGACGGGAAGACATCGCCCCACCTACGAGCAGTACTTC
CASSSAGTGRHRPTYEQYF
>TRBV10-3|.|many|TRBJ1-2
TGTGCCATCAGTGCGGGGGGAACTAACTATGGCTACACCTTC
CAISAGGTNYGYTF
>TRBV6-2/TRBV6-3|.|many|TRBJ2-5
TGTGCCAGCAGACGGAGGCAGCGAGAGACCCAGTACTTC
CASRRRQRETQYF
>TRBV11-2|.|.|TRBJ1-3
TGTGCCAGCAGCTTAGGCACCAGAATCTCTGGAAACACCATATATTTT
CASSLGTRISGNTIYF
>TRBV11-3|.|many|TRBJ1-1
TGTGCCAGCAGCTTAGATCAAGGGGGGAACGCTGGGCCCCACACTGAAGCTTTCTTT
CASSLDQGGNAGPHTEAFF
>TRBV7-9|.|.|TRBJ2-3
TGTGCCAGCTGCGTTGGGGAGAGGAGTTTTGATACGCAGTATTTT
CASCVGERSFDTQYF
>TRBV6-2/TRBV6-3|TRBD2|many|TRBJ2-3
TGTGCCAGCAGTTACTCGATCCGGGAGGGGACAGATACGCAGTATTTT
CASSYSIREGTDTQYF
>TRBV5-4|TRBD1|few|TRBJ1-4
TGTGCCAGCAGCTCCGGACAGGGACCATCAGGTGAAAAACTGTTTTTT
CASSSGQGPSGEKLFF
>TRBV30|.|many|TRBJ1-1
TGTGCCTGGAGCGAGGGGGGGAACACTGAAGCTTTCTTT
CAWSEGGNTEAFF
>TRBV12-3/TRBV12-4|TRBD1|.|TRBJ2-1
TGTGCCAGCAGAAGCCTGGGACAGGGTGAGCAGTTCTTC
CASRSLGQGEQFF
>TRBV12-3/TRBV12-4|.|many|TRBJ2-1
TGTGCCAGCAGTTCCCGGTTCGGGACTCCTAATGAGCAGTTCTTC
CASSSRFGTPNEQFF
>TRBV24-1|TRBD1|many|TRBJ2-2
TGTGCCACCAGTGATTTCCAGACAGGGACGAAGACCGGGGAGCTGTTTTTT
CATSDFQTGTKTGELFF
>TRBV13|.|few|TRBJ1-5
TGTGCCAGCAGCACCCTCCGAGATGGGCCCCAGCATTTT
CASSTLRDGPQHF
>TRBV28|TRBD2|many|TRBJ2-1
TGTGCCAGCAGTTTCGGGGGGGCGGTGTACAATGAGCAGTTCTTC
CASSFGGAVYNEQFF
>TRBV29-1|.|.|TRBJ1-1
TGCAGCGTTGGGGGACGGTTGAACACTGAAGCTTACTTT
CSVGGRLNTEAYF
>TRBV6-1|TRBD2|many|TRBJ2-1
TGTGCCAGCAGGGGGACTAGCGGGCGCAATGAGCAGTTCTTC
CASRGTSGRNEQFF
>TRBV6-1|.|.|TRBJ2-7
TGTGCCAGCAGTGTAGATACCTACGAGCAGTACTTC
CASSVDTYEQYF
>TRBV14|.|many|TRBJ1-2
TGTGCCAGCAGCGCGTCGGACGGGCGGAAACATTACTATGGCTACACCTTC
CASSASDGRKHYYGYTF
>TRBV27|.|few|TRBJ2-7
TGTGCCAGCAGTCGGACCCGGAACGAGCAGTACTTC
CASSRTRNEQYF
>TRBV6-1|TRBD1|many|TRBJ2-3
TGTGCCAGCAGTGGGACAGGTCCTACAGATACGCAGTATTTT
CASSGTGPTDTQYF
>TRBV19|.|.|TRBJ2-3
TGTGCCAGTAGCCCCACCGTGGTAGCGGTTCTTAGCACAGATACGCAGTATTTT
CASSPTVVAVLSTDTQYF
>TRBV11-2|.|many|TRBJ2-1
TGTGCCAGCAGCTTTAGACCTGCTGAGCAGTTCTTC
CASSFRPAEQFF
>TRBV12-3/TRBV12-4|.|many|TRBJ2-1
TGTGCCAGCAGTTTAGCGGGAGTTGATGAGCAGTTCTTC
CASSLAGVDEQFF